Below are 21 T cell receptor beta chains sequenced from a single sample in a study of cytomegalovirus exposure and HLA in healthy donors. Primers: 60 Vbeta forward and 13 Jbeta reverse. TCRdb's table, derived via immunoSEQ multiplex PCR, lists solely in-frame clones and lacks some. The sample consists of fewer than 110,000 clones, more than 75% of them appearing once. The specimen was PBMCs. These receptors were taken from a man aged 25 to 40 in good health and CMV-seropositive.

This clone was picked up one time. This chain joins TRBV27 and TRBJ2-7; D may be TRBD1 (6 bases). The CDR3 runs 14 residues. Trimming left V 2 bases short and J 2 bases short, with 10 bases between. Germline CDR1 MNHEY, CDR2 SMNVEV (reference sequence). CDR3 coding DNA: TGTGCCAGCAGTTTAACAGGGACAACCTACGAGCAGTACTTC. This translates into CASSLTGTTYEQYF.

Notes on this clone: Mismatch with germline at one junction end may stem from a read error. The J gene is TRBJ2-3, the V gene TRBV9, with TRBD1 as a possible D gene (6 bases). Germline V lookup: CDR1 SGDLS, CDR2 YYNGEE. The CDR3 has 12 residues. The CDR3 DNA follows: TGTGCCAGCAGTAACACCGGGACATCACGAGTTTTT. As protein: CASSNTGTSRVF.

The CDR3 bases are TGCGCCAGCAGGGCCGACAGGGTGGGTAAAAAAGAGCAGTTCTTC. Amino acid sequence: CASRADRVGKKEQFF. The gene calls are TRBV10-1 and TRBJ2-1; 7 bases are a match to TRBD1. Losses at the gene ends were 6 bases for V and 10 bases for J; bases not matched to a gene: 15. Germline CDR1 is WNHNN and CDR2 is SYGVQD (reference sequence). The CDR3 contains 15 residues.

CDR3 loop: CASGGGAGTGELFF. The CDR3 DNA reads as TGCGCCAGTGGCGGGGGGGCTGGCACCGGGGAGCTGTTTTTT. V is TRBV10-1 and J is TRBJ2-2; 9 bases match TRBD2. J gave up 4 bases and V 9 bases, and 6 bases lay outside the gene matches. The CDR3 spans 14 residues. In germline, CDR1 is WNHNN, CDR2 SYGVQD (reference sequence).

Turning to this clone: At the DNA level, this CDR3 is encoded by other sequences in the same sample as well. The chain recombines TRBV6-1 with TRBJ1-2; 8 bases map to TRBD1. Germline V gene lookup returns CDR1 MNHNS and CDR2 SASEGT. The CDR3 length is 13 residues. J lost 6 bases, V lost 4 bases, and 4 bases had no gene match. The CDR3 spells CASSGQGANGYTF. The CDR3 nucleotides are TGTGCCAGCAGTGGGCAGGGGGCTAATGGCTACACCTTC.

The chain couples TRBV6-1 to TRBJ2-5, with TRBD1 matching 7 bases. The end of the DNA fits TRBJ2-7 better, so the J call may be wrong. This CDR3 has 13 residues. The germline V gene has CDR1 MNHNS and CDR2 SASEGT. CDR3 bases: TGTGCCAGCAGTCGTGACAGGGCCTACGAGCAGTACTTC. It specifies CASSRDRAYEQYF.

The genes are TRBV2 and TRBJ1-2; possibly TRBD1 for D (6 bases). Per germline, CDR1 SNHLY and CDR2 FYNNEI. Trimming removed 4 bases from V and 14 bases from J, with 20 bases in between. CDR3 length: 13 amino acids. The CDR3 is CASSGELNREGTF. The CDR3 DNA sequence: TGTGCCAGCAGTGGGGAATTAAACAGGGAGGGGACCTTC.

The J gene is TRBJ1-1, the V gene TRBV6-6; possibly TRBD1 for D (5 bases). Trimming took off 5 bases at V and 5 bases at J, with 18 bases between the two ends. CDR1 and CDR2 (germline): MNHNY, SVGAGI (reference sequence). The CDR3 sequence is 15 residues long. The CDR3 reads CASSDPSGIVTEAFF. The CDR3 DNA reads TGTGCCAGCAGTGACCCGTCAGGGATTGTGACTGAAGCTTTCTTT.

The CDR3 DNA reads TGTGCCAGCAGCTTCGGGGGGGGTGGCACCGGGGAGCTGTTTTTT. Translated: CASSFGGGGTGELFF. V and J are TRBV7-9 and TRBJ2-2; 8 bases line up with TRBD2. CDR3 size: 15 residues. V trimming: 3 bases; J trimming: 4 bases; junction bases outside the gene matches: 4. Germline CDR1 is SEHNR and CDR2 is FQNEAQ (reference sequence). Full variable domain (missing parts from reference TRBV7-9 and TRBJ2-2): DTGVSQNPRHKITKRGQNVTFRCDPISEHNRLYWYRQTLGQGPEFLTYFQNEAQLEKSRLLSDRFSAERPKGSFSTLEIQRTEQGDSAMYLCASSFGGGGTGELFFGEGSRLTVL.

V is TRBV27 and J is TRBJ1-5; maybe TRBD1 (5 bases). The germline V gene encodes CDR1 MNHEY and CDR2 SMNVEV (reference sequence). The CDR3 length is 15 residues. Trimming pared 5 bases from V and 9 bases from J, leaving 20 bases between. In DNA, the CDR3 is TGTGCCAGCAGTGCTCAATTGGGGGGAGGTTTGCCCCAGCATTTT. Its protein is CASSAQLGGGLPQHF.

There are a few counts of this clone. Relative to the germline gene, one junction end is altered; a read error may explain this. The chain uses TRBV7-9 and TRBJ1-2; unclear D gene. The germline V gene encodes CDR1 SEHNR and CDR2 FQNEAQ (reference sequence). This CDR3 spans 12 amino acids. The CDR3 sequence: CSSSSRGHGYTF. The CDR3 nucleotides read TGTTCCAGCAGCTCCCGCGGGCACGGCTACACCTTC.

The chain joins TRBV7-9 to TRBJ2-7; 7 bases align to TRBD2. Trimming removed 4 bases from V and 0 bases from J; junction bases left unmatched: 6. This CDR3 region has 15 residues. Looked up from germline, CDR1 is SEHNR and CDR2 is FQNEAQ (reference sequence). The CDR3, as DNA: TGTGCCAGCAGCTCTATTACTAGCGTCTCCTACGAGCAGTACTTC. This encodes CASSSITSVSYEQYF.

The V call is TRBV6-5, the J call TRBJ2-1; no definite D call. Looked up from germline, CDR1 is MNHEY and CDR2 is SVGAGI. CDR3 length: 13 amino acids. V dropped 5 bases and J dropped 9 bases, with 14 bases sitting between them. This CDR3 is CASSESRIGEQFF. Written as DNA, the CDR3 is TGTGCCAGCAGTGAATCGAGGATTGGTGAGCAGTTCTTC.

The V call is TRBV9, the J call TRBJ2-4; tentatively, D is TRBD1 (5 bases). CDR1 and CDR2 (germline): SGDLS, YYNGEE. The CDR3 covers 14 residues. The V end was cut by 3 bases, the J end by 0 bases, with 7 bases between. The CDR3 DNA is TGTGCCAGCAGCGCCCAGGGAGCCAAAAACATTCAGTACTTC. Amino acids: CASSAQGAKNIQYF. Full variable domain (remainder filled in from reference TRBV9 and TRBJ2-4): DSGVTQTPKHLITATGQRVTLRCSPRSGDLSVYWYQQSLDQGLQFLIQYYNGEERAKGNILERFSAQQFPDLHSELNLSSLELGDSALYFCASSAQGAKNIQYFGAGTRLSVL.

This clone was seen a few times. The rearrangement uses TRBV5-1 and TRBJ2-1, with 7 bases lining up with TRBD1. The germline CDR1 and CDR2 sequences are SGHRS and YFSETQ. The length of the CDR3 is 15 residues. V trimming: 0 bases; J trimming: 10 bases; junction bases outside the gene matches: 10. CDR3 DNA: TGCGCCAGCAGCTTGGGGTCCAGGGGGTCCACCGAGCAGTTCTTC. It translates to CASSLGSRGSTEQFF. Together with reference TRBV5-1 and TRBJ2-1, the CDR3 gives the full variable domain: KAGVTQTPRYLIKTRGQQVTLSCSPISGHRSVSWYQQTPGQGLQFLFEYFSETQRNKGNFPGRFSGRQFSNSRSEMNVSTLELGDSALYLCASSLGSRGSTEQFFGPGTRLTVL.

This clone was observed a handful of times. The rearrangement links TRBV7-6 to TRBJ1-4; D not certain. The CDR3 runs to 16 residues. V gave up 0 bases and J gave up 4 bases, with 12 bases separating them. The germline V gene encodes CDR1 SGHVS and CDR2 FNYEAQ. The CDR3 protein is CASSLAPESRNEKLFF. In nucleotides, the CDR3 is TGTGCCAGCAGCTTAGCCCCGGAGAGCCGTAATGAAAAACTGTTTTTT.

The gene calls are TRBV28 and TRBJ2-7; 13 bases match TRBD2. The V gene end was trimmed by 7 bases and the J gene end by 6 bases; junction bases not matched to a gene: 6. Germline loops: CDR1 MDHEN, CDR2 SYDVKM. This CDR3 spans 14 amino acids. CDR3 coding DNA: TGTGCCAGCAAGGGTGGGACTAGCGGGGTCGAGCAGTACTTC. It is translated as CASKGGTSGVEQYF.

The chain carries TRBV5-1 and TRBJ2-3, with a weak D call TRBD1 (5 bases). Trimming left V 4 bases short and J 0 bases short, with 15 bases between. The CDR3 contains 16 residues. Germline CDR1 SGHRS, CDR2 YFSETQ. The CDR3 loop is CASSPGRAGSTDTQYF. Written as DNA, the CDR3 is TGCGCCAGCAGCCCAGGTAGGGCAGGGAGCACAGATACGCAGTATTTT.

This clone came up once. This chain joins TRBV18 and TRBJ1-2; a weak D match, TRBD1 (6 bases). Germline V CDR1 and CDR2: KGHSH, LQKENI. This CDR3 has 14 amino acids. Trimming removed 2 bases at V and 6 bases at J, with 13 bases between. CDR3 bases: TGTGCCAGCTCACCAGAGAGGGACATTCATGGCTACACCTTC. This encodes CASSPERDIHGYTF. The full variable domain, with the rest looked up from reference TRBV18 and TRBJ1-2, is NAGVMQNPRHLVRRRGQEARLRCSPMKGHSHVYWYRQLPEEGLKFMVYLQKENIIDESGMPKERFSAEFPKEGPSILRIQQVVRGDSAAYFCASSPERDIHGYTFGSGTRLTVV.

The CDR3: CASGLAAAGGQGETQYF. For the CDR3, the DNA is TGTGCTAGTGGTTTGGCTGCAGCGGGGGGGCAGGGAGAGACCCAGTACTTC. V is TRBV12-5 and J is TRBJ2-5; 10 bases line up with TRBD2. Germline V lookup: CDR1 LGHNT, CDR2 FRNRAP. This CDR3 is built from 17 residues. The J segment lost 4 bases and the V segment lost 1 base, leaving 9 bases of the junction unmatched.

The chain combines TRBV7-8 with TRBJ1-2; D is possibly TRBD1 (6 bases). Trimming removed 1 base from V and 4 bases from J, with 7 bases in between. Germline CDR1 SGHVS, CDR2 FQNEAQ. There are 13 residues in the CDR3. CDR3 loop: CASSLDRAYGYTF. DNA for the CDR3: TGTGCCAGCAGCTTAGACAGGGCCTATGGCTACACCTTC.